The 20 T cell receptor beta chains reported below all come from one sample, sequenced in a study of TIL therapy for anti-PD-1-resistant metastatic lung cancer. Sequencing used immunoSEQ v3. Repertoires were generated with immunoSEQ multiplex PCR, while TCRdb's copy carries only in-frame clones and drops some. There are under 70,000 clones in the sample; 73% occur only once, and more than 1.5% lies in the top ten. Documented time point: pre-treatment sample, taken before nivolumab and TIL therapy. Material: blood, obtained at baseline. The receptors shown here come from a person between 25 and 80 years old with non-small cell lung cancer.

The J gene is TRBJ1-6, the V gene TRBV28; 9 bases fit TRBD1. The CDR3 covers 15 residues. The germline gives CDR1 MDHEN, CDR2 SYDVKM. Unmatched junction bases numbered 11, after V lost 7 bases and J lost 10 bases. The DNA of the CDR3 is TGTGCCAGCAATCCTCCGGGACAGGGATACTCACCCCTCCACTTT. Residues: CASNPPGQGYSPLHF.

The J gene is TRBJ2-7, the V gene TRBV7-9; the D call may be TRBD1 or TRBD2 (6 bases each). CDR1 and CDR2 (germline): SEHNR, FQNEAQ (reference sequence). Trimming cost V 5 bases and J 4 bases, with 15 bases left between them. CDR3 size: 14 residues. The CDR3 DNA reads TGTGCCAGCAGCCGCCCGGGGGCTGTGTACGAGCAGTACTTC. Protein: CASSRPGAVYEQYF.

The chain combines TRBV2 with TRBJ1-1; the match to TRBD1 covers 9 bases. Germline-derived CDR1 and CDR2 are SNHLY and FYNNEI. J was trimmed by 1 base and V by 5 bases; bases with no gene match: 2. CDR3 length: 14 amino acids. CDR3 loop: CASSPTGGNTEAFF. The CDR3 DNA reads TGTGCCAGCAGTCCGACAGGGGGGAACACTGAAGCTTTCTTT.

This rearrangement joins TRBV19 to TRBJ2-7; 7 nucleotides agree with TRBD1. The CDR3 has 14 residues. Germline V lookup: CDR1 LNHDA, CDR2 SQIVND (reference sequence). After removal of 4 bases from V and 7 bases from J, the junction contained 10 bases not matched to a gene. CDR3 bases: TGTGCCAGTAGTACGCCAAACAGGGGTTGGGAGCAGTACTTC. Translation: CASSTPNRGWEQYF.

This rearrangement joins TRBV7-9 to TRBJ1-4; D remains ambiguous. Germline lookup yields CDR1 SEHNR and CDR2 FQNEAQ (reference sequence). V was pared by 3 bases and J by 7 bases, with 12 bases between. The CDR3 is made up of 14 amino acids. CDR3 nucleotide sequence: TGTGCCAGCAGCTTTCATGAGGAAAGTGAAAAACTGTTTTTT. The encoded protein is CASSFHEESEKLFF.

CDR3 in DNA: TGCGCCAGCAGCGAGGACGCTCTAGTCGGAGCTTTCTTT. Amino acid sequence: CASSEDALVGAFF. The genes are TRBV5-1 and TRBJ1-1, with unresolved D. This CDR3 region has 13 residues. From germline, CDR1 is SGHRS and CDR2 YFSETQ. The V gene lost 4 bases and the J gene lost 10 bases, with 17 bases spanning the gap. Full variable domain (rest looked up from reference TRBV5-1 and TRBJ1-1): KAGVTQTPRYLIKTRGQQVTLSCSPISGHRSVSWYQQTPGQGLQFLFEYFSETQRNKGNFPGRFSGRQFSNSRSEMNVSTLELGDSALYLCASSEDALVGAFFGQGTRLTVV.

The sample holds a few counts of this clone. The chain couples TRBV5-4 to TRBJ2-7; TRBD1 aligns across 7 bases. Germline lookup yields CDR1 SGHNT and CDR2 YYREEE (reference sequence). The CDR3 covers 14 residues. V lost 6 bases to trimming and J lost 1 base; unmatched junction nucleotides: 7. In nucleotides, the CDR3 is TGTGCCAGCAAGATGGCCAGGGGGTCCTACGAGCAGTACTTC. As protein: CASKMARGSYEQYF.

This clone has a single count. The chain combines TRBV21-1 with TRBJ1-5. TRBV21-1 is assigned pseudogene status. The CDR3 is made up of 17 amino acids. CDR3 in amino acids: CASSKISGEYGNQPQHF. The DNA of the CDR3 is TGTGCCAGCAGCAAAATATCGGGGGAATATGGCAATCAGCCCCAGCATTTT.

This clone was seen just once. The gene calls are TRBV28 and TRBJ2-7; D tentatively reads TRBD1 or TRBD2 (6 bases each). Germline lookup yields CDR1 MDHEN and CDR2 SYDVKM. The CDR3 extends over 15 amino acids. The ends were cut back, 6 bases at V and 1 base at J, with 16 bases in the middle. CDR3 protein: CASSLEGGMSYEQYF. DNA for the CDR3: TGTGCCAGCAGCCTCGAGGGGGGCATGTCCTACGAGCAGTACTTC.

The chain uses TRBV7-2 and TRBJ2-7; TRBD2 might be the D (5 bases). The CDR3 runs to 14 residues. CDR1 SGHTA and CDR2 FQGNSA come from the germline V gene. Trimming removed 5 bases from V and 2 bases from J, with 13 bases in between. CDR3 amino acids: CASSARLAAYEQYF. CDR3 nucleotide sequence: TGTGCCAGCAGCGCCCGGCTAGCCGCCTACGAGCAGTACTTC.

The chain is built from TRBV5-4 and TRBJ2-5; TRBD1 might be the D (6 bases). Between the trimmed V and J ends, which lost 4 bases and 3 bases, there was a span of 13 bases. The CDR3 runs to 14 residues. Germline CDR1 is SGHNT and CDR2 is YYREEE (reference sequence). The CDR3 nucleotides are TGTGCCAGCAGCCCTGCAACAGGGAAAGAGACCCAGTACTTC. Amino acid sequence: CASSPATGKETQYF.

This sequence joins TRBV27 and TRBJ1-4, with 9 bases lining up with TRBD1. Germline V gene data show CDR1 as MNHEY and CDR2 as SMNVEV (reference sequence). The CDR3 sequence is 15 residues long. V shed 5 bases, J shed 8 bases, and the junction held 9 bases outside the gene matches. CDR3 in amino acids: CASSLHRGLREKLFF. CDR3 nucleotides: TGTGCCAGCAGTCTCCACAGGGGGCTTAGGGAAAAACTGTTTTTT.

The chain has TRBV30 and TRBJ1-1; no definite D call. Looked up from germline, CDR1 is GTSNPN and CDR2 is SVGIG (reference sequence). V was trimmed by 3 bases and J by 6 bases, leaving 14 bases between them. The CDR3 contains 13 residues. This CDR3 reads CAWRDGLRAEAFF. The DNA for the CDR3 is TGTGCCTGGAGGGACGGACTAAGGGCTGAAGCTTTCTTT. The whole variable domain, filled in from reference TRBV30 and TRBJ1-1, reads SQTIHQWPATLVQPVGSPLSLECTVEGTSNPNLYWYRQAAGRGLQLLFYSVGIGQISSEVPQNLSASRPQDRQFILSSKKLLLSDSGFYLCAWRDGLRAEAFFGQGTRLTVV.

The chain links TRBV10-3 to TRBJ1-4; 9 bases agree with TRBD1. The junction had 7 bases not matched to a gene; V was cut back by 6 bases and J by 5 bases. CDR1 and CDR2 from the germline V gene are ENHRY and SYGVKD. CDR3 length: 15 residues. Here the CDR3 DNA reads TGTGCCATCAGCGACAGGGGGACCCAAAATGAAAAACTGTTTTTT. This gives the protein CAISDRGTQNEKLFF.

The rearrangement uses TRBV4-3 and TRBJ2-7; 10 bases fit TRBD2. The CDR3 has 16 amino acids. CDR1 is LGHNA, CDR2 YSLEER, per germline. Losses at the gene ends were 1 base for V and 4 bases for J; bases not matched to a gene: 7. The CDR3 here is CASSQAVAGGLYEQYF. CDR3 nucleotides: TGCGCCAGCAGCCAAGCGGTAGCGGGAGGCTTATACGAGCAGTACTTC.

This clone appeared a few times. The chain joins TRBV7-2 to TRBJ2-7, with D possibly being TRBD2 (6 bases). Trimming took 5 bases from V and 7 from J, leaving 21 bases between them. The CDR3 has 15 residues. Per germline, CDR1 SGHTA and CDR2 FQGNSA. CDR3 in DNA: TGTGCCAGCAGCCCCCGGCAGGCAGCCGGAGGGGAGCAGTACTTC. It yields the protein CASSPRQAAGGEQYF.

The chain links TRBV6-1 to TRBJ1-2; 8 bases map to TRBD1. Germline lookup yields CDR1 MNHNS and CDR2 SASEGT. Trimming removed 8 bases from V and 8 bases from J; junction bases left unmatched: 16. This CDR3 is 15 amino acids long. DNA for the CDR3: TGTGCCAGCGGTCGGACAGGGCAGGCCCTTACGGGCTACACCTTC. This codes for CASGRTGQALTGYTF.

V is TRBV5-1 and J is TRBJ1-2; 9 bases align to TRBD1. CDR3 size: 14 residues. Germline CDR1 and CDR2: SGHRS and YFSETQ. V was pared by 4 bases and J by 6 bases, with 7 bases of the junction left unmatched. The CDR3 DNA sequence: TGCGCCAGCAGCACGCAGGGACAGGGAGATGGCTACACCTTC. This codes for CASSTQGQGDGYTF.

The gene calls are TRBV6-5 and TRBJ2-1; unclear D gene. The V gene lost 6 bases and the J gene lost 1 base, with 4 bases spanning the gap. Per germline, CDR1 MNHEY and CDR2 SVGAGI. This CDR3 has 12 residues. CDR3 sequence (DNA): TGTGCCAGCAGGGGTTCCTACAATGAGCAGTTCTTC. Protein product: CASRGSYNEQFF.

This clone appeared once. The chain carries TRBV7-2 and TRBJ2-3; 10 bases fit TRBD1. Germline V gives CDR1 SGHTA, CDR2 FQGNSA. There are 14 residues in the CDR3. V trimming: 7 bases; J trimming: 5 bases; junction bases outside the gene matches: 6. This chain's CDR3 is CASTRTGGLDTQYF. CDR3 nucleotide sequence: TGTGCCAGCACCAGGACAGGGGGTCTAGATACGCAGTATTTT.